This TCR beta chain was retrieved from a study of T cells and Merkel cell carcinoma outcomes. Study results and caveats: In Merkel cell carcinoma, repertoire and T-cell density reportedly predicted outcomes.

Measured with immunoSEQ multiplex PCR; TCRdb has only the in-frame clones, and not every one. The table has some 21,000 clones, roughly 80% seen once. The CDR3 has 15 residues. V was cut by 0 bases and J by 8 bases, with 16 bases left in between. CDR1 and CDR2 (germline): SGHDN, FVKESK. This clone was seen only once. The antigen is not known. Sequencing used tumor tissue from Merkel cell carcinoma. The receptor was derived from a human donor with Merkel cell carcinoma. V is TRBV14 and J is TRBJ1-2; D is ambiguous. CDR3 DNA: TGTGCCAGCAGCCAAGATTTCGGAAGGGTACAGGGCTACACCTTC. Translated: CASSQDFGRVQGYTF.